These 27 T cell receptor beta chains were all obtained from the same sample, sequenced in a study of blood T cells in healthy people across ages. Using a J-beta primer mix together with a sample-barcoded 5' primer, a second PCR was run for roughly 6 to 11 cycles. Each CDR3 protein gets one entry after TCRdb re-called the 5' RACE reads with MiXCR. The top ten clones hold about 18% of a sample with roughly 500,000 distinct CDR3 sequences, approximately 27% of them seen once. Sequences were obtained from blood. The receptor set was obtained from a woman between 65 and 79 years old in good health.

This clonotype was picked up a small number of times. DNA for the CDR3: TGTGCCAGCAGCCCTTGGGAGGATTCGGGAAAACTGTTTTTT. Residues: CASSPWEDSGKLFF. The V and J genes are TRBV7-9 and TRBJ1-4; D gene ambiguous. The CDR3 is made up of 14 amino acids. The V end lost 5 bases, the J end lost 10 bases, and 17 bases lay between the germline ends. Looked up from germline, CDR1 is SEHNR and CDR2 is FQNEAQ (reference sequence).

The table lists this clonotype with many counts. This rearrangement joins TRBV7-2 to TRBJ2-1; D is ambiguous. The germline V and J ends were trimmed by 5 bases and 4 bases, with 3 bases remaining between them. CDR1 and CDR2 (germline): SGHTA, FQGNSA. This CDR3 contains 11 residues. The CDR3 DNA follows: TGTGCCAGCAGCAAATACAATGAGCAGTTCTTC. Amino acid sequence: CASSKYNEQFF.

This clonotype was detected a few times. A read error may produce the germline difference seen at one junction end. The chain recombines TRBV29-1 with TRBJ1-3; D not certain. CDR1 is SQVTM, CDR2 ANQGSEA, per germline. CDR3 length: 15 residues. The CDR3 reads CSVEDGFFSGNTMYF. CDR3 in DNA: TGCAGCGTTGAAGATGGGTTCTTCTCTGGAAACACCATGTATTTT.

This clonotype was seen only a few times. The V and J genes are TRBV18 and TRBJ1-3; the match to TRBD1 covers 8 bases. The V gene's germline CDR1 is KGHSH and CDR2 LQKENI. V was clipped by 3 bases and J by 6 bases; unmatched bases: 10. This CDR3 contains 16 residues. The DNA of the CDR3 is TGTGCCAGCTCACCTGAGACAGGGGCTCTGAAAAACACCATATATTTT. Translating gives CASSPETGALKNTIYF. The complete variable domain, with remaining parts taken from reference TRBV18 and TRBJ1-3, reads NAGVMQNPRHLVRRRGQEARLRCSPMKGHSHVYWYRQLPEEGLKFMVYLQKENIIDESGMPKERFSAEFPKEGPSILRIQQVVRGDSAAYFCASSPETGALKNTIYFGEGSWLTVV.

The chain recombines TRBV20-1 with TRBJ1-1; no reliable D call. Germline CDR1 reads DFQATT; CDR2 reads SNEGSKA (reference sequence). There are 14 residues in the CDR3. Trimming took off 1 base at V and 2 bases at J, with 11 bases between the two ends. CDR3 region: CSARVPGLNTEAFF. CDR3 DNA sequence: TGCAGTGCTAGAGTTCCTGGGCTTAACACTGAAGCTTTCTTT.

This chain links TRBV6-6 with TRBJ1-6; TRBD1 agrees at 9 bases. J gave up 0 bases and V 6 bases, and 3 bases lay outside the gene matches. Germline CDR1 and CDR2: MNHNY and SVGAGI (reference sequence). The CDR3 is made up of 16 amino acids. For the CDR3, the DNA is TGTGCCAGCAGGGGGACAGGGAGCTCCTATAATTCACCCCTCCACTTT. This sequence encodes CASRGTGSSYNSPLHF.

In its sample, this clonotype was seen many times. The rearrangement uses TRBV20-1 and TRBJ2-3, with D possibly being TRBD1 (6 bases). The CDR3 has 10 amino acids. Trimming pared 7 bases from V and 4 bases from J, leaving 6 bases between. Germline CDR1 reads DFQATT; CDR2 reads SNEGSKA (reference sequence). CDR3: CSGTADTQYF. The CDR3 DNA sequence: TGCAGTGGGACAGCAGATACGCAGTATTTT.

The rearrangement joins TRBV6-1 to TRBJ2-1; the match to TRBD1 covers 7 bases. Germline CDR1 reads MNHNS; CDR2 reads SASEGT. V trimming: 6 bases; J trimming: 2 bases; junction bases outside the gene matches: 13. The CDR3 extends over 17 amino acids. The CDR3 nucleotides are TGTGCCAGCAGCGTACCACAGGGGACCTCTCCCTACAATGAGCAGTTCTTC. Its protein product is CASSVPQGTSPYNEQFF.

The rearrangement links TRBV9 to TRBJ1-2; possibly TRBD1 for D (6 bases). V was cut by 0 bases and J by 3 bases, with 21 bases left in between. Looked up from germline, CDR1 is SGDLS and CDR2 is YYNGEE. The length of the CDR3 is 18 residues. The CDR3 spells CASSVGDAAGVSHYGYTF. The CDR3 DNA reads as TGTGCCAGCAGCGTAGGGGACGCGGCAGGGGTTTCGCACTATGGCTACACCTTC.

On this clonotype: The junction departs from germline at one end; a sequencing error may be responsible. The DNA of the CDR3 is TGTGCCAGCTCACGATTCCGGGAGCAAGAGACCCAGTGCTTC. It codes for CASSRFREQETQCF. The chain has TRBV18 and TRBJ2-7, with a weak D call TRBD2 (6 bases). This CDR3 spans 14 amino acids. CDR1 and CDR2 from the germline V gene are KGHSH and LQKENI.

This clonotype was observed a handful of times. This chain connects TRBV7-3 to TRBJ2-5; 7 nucleotides match TRBD2. The last part of the DNA fits TRBJ2-1 better; the J call may be wrong. The CDR3 consists of 17 residues. CDR1 is SGHTA, CDR2 FQGTGA, per germline. CDR3 coding DNA: TGTGCCAGCAGCTTAAAGGCTAGCGGTCAGTCTTACAATGAGCAGTTCTTC. Translating gives CASSLKASGQSYNEQFF.

Only a few counts were recorded for this clonotype. J is TRBJ2-2 and V is TRBV5-5; 14 bases line up with TRBD2. In germline, CDR1 is SGHKS, CDR2 YYEKEE (reference sequence). The CDR3 has 16 residues. With 4 bases clipped from V and 5 bases from J, the junction kept 4 bases outside the gene matches. CDR3 nucleotide sequence: TGTGCCAGCAGCCCCGGACTAGCGGGAGGTACCGGGGAGCTGTTTTTT. The encoded protein is CASSPGLAGGTGELFF.

This rearrangement joins TRBV7-2 to TRBJ2-3; D is unresolved. This CDR3 contains 12 residues. The ends were cut back, 3 bases at V and 8 bases at J, with 9 bases in the middle. Germline CDR1 SGHTA, CDR2 FQGNSA. The CDR3 DNA reads TGTGCCAGCAGCTTTCCCGCGGCTACGCAGTATTTT. This sequence encodes CASSFPAATQYF.

The gene calls are TRBV20-1 and TRBJ2-7; 8 nucleotides match TRBD1. The trim removed 6 bases at V and 0 bases at J, leaving 10 bases unmatched. Per germline, CDR1 DFQATT and CDR2 SNEGSKA (reference sequence). The CDR3 is 15 amino acids. The chain's CDR3 is CSAKDRDRLSYEQYF. CDR3 coding DNA: TGCAGTGCCAAAGACCGGGACAGGCTCTCCTACGAGCAGTACTTC.

This clonotype was found a few times. The chain employs TRBV7-2 and TRBJ2-5; 10 bases map to TRBD2. The J call may be mistaken, given a closer DNA end match to TRBJ2-1. Germline values: CDR1 SGHTA, CDR2 FQGNSA. The CDR3 sequence is 14 residues long. The CDR3 protein is CASSRGLAEREQFF. The CDR3 nucleotides read TGTGCCAGCAGCCGTGGACTAGCGGAAAGGGAGCAGTTCTTC.

This clonotype was detected a few times. The chain's CDR3 is CASSQTSTGRSVKNIQYF. As DNA, the CDR3 is TGTGCCAGCAGCCAAACATCAACAGGGCGTTCGGTCAAAAACATTCAGTACTTC. This rearrangement joins TRBV4-2 to TRBJ2-4; D is possibly TRBD1 (6 bases). V lost 2 bases to trimming and J lost 3 bases, with 20 bases between them. The CDR3 covers 18 residues. The germline V gene encodes CDR1 LGHNA and CDR2 YNFKEQ.

The gene calls are TRBV20-1 and TRBJ1-2, with D unresolved. This CDR3 region has 12 residues. CDR1 DFQATT and CDR2 SNEGSKA come from the germline V gene (reference sequence). The V end was cut by 1 base, the J end by 8 bases, with 11 bases between. The CDR3 bases are TGCAGTGCTAGAGCATCGGGAAACGGCTACACCTTC. Encoded protein: CSARASGNGYTF.

This clonotype was found a few times. This sequence joins TRBV25-1 and TRBJ1-2; D remains unclear. V was trimmed by 2 bases and J by 1 base, leaving 8 bases between them. This CDR3 has 14 amino acids. Germline assignment: CDR1 MGHDK and CDR2 SYGVNS. CDR3: CASSELDVNYGYTF. CDR3 DNA: TGTGCCAGCAGTGAACTTGACGTTAACTATGGCTACACCTTC.

The J gene is TRBJ1-5, the V gene TRBV2; 8 bases map to TRBD1. J was trimmed by 2 bases and V by 5 bases; bases with no gene match: 5. The CDR3 length is 15 residues. Germline V gives CDR1 SNHLY, CDR2 FYNNEI. The CDR3 is CASSSPGGGNQPQHF. The CDR3 DNA sequence: TGTGCCAGCAGTTCGCCAGGGGGCGGCAATCAGCCCCAGCATTTT.

This chain joins TRBV24-1 and TRBJ2-5; perhaps D is TRBD1 or TRBD2 (5 bases each). Deletions cut 3 bases from V and 11 bases from J, with 15 bases between. The CDR3 length is 13 residues. Germline V gene sequence: CDR1 KGHDR, CDR2 SFDVKD. CDR3 loop: CATSDLRIWGQYF. The CDR3 DNA follows: TGTGCCACCAGTGATCTGCGGATCTGGGGGCAGTACTTC.

This clonotype was detected ten times or more. V and J are TRBV6-2 or TRBV6-3 and TRBJ1-4; D unresolved. This CDR3 region has 15 residues. Trimming shortened V by 2 bases and J by 5 bases, and 12 bases separated the two germline ends. Per the germline V gene, CDR1 is MNHEY and CDR2 is SVGEGT. The CDR3 coding sequence is TGTGCCAGCAGTTACCCGGACGGTTGGAATGAAAAACTGTTTTTT. It specifies CASSYPDGWNEKLFF.

This clonotype has a handful of counts. This sequence joins TRBV4-3 and TRBJ2-7, with D possibly matching TRBD2 (6 bases). The V end was cut by 4 bases, the J end by 7 bases, with 14 bases between. The CDR3 extends over 13 amino acids. CDR1 LGHNA and CDR2 YSLEER come from the germline V gene. Here the CDR3 reads CASSRSEGREQYF. CDR3 sequence (DNA): TGCGCCAGCAGCCGTTCGGAGGGAAGGGAGCAGTACTTC.

There are a few counts of this clonotype. The V call is TRBV20-1, the J call TRBJ2-7; a weak D match, TRBD2 (6 bases). Germline CDR1 reads DFQATT; CDR2 reads SNEGSKA (reference sequence). V lost 1 base, J lost 0 bases, and 16 bases lay in between. The CDR3 consists of 16 residues. The CDR3 coding sequence is TGCAGTGCTAGAGGTCCGGGACTTCTTAGCTCCTACGAGCAGTACTTC. Its translation: CSARGPGLLSSYEQYF.

A few counts support this clonotype. The chain is built from TRBV18 and TRBJ1-1; D may be TRBD1 (5 bases). There are 15 residues in the CDR3. The germline V and J ends were trimmed by 2 bases and 5 bases, with 15 bases remaining between them. In germline, CDR1 is KGHSH, CDR2 LQKENI. The CDR3 DNA reads as TGTGCCAGCTCACCATTCCGAGGGGTTGAGACTGAAGCTTTCTTT. This encodes CASSPFRGVETEAFF.

V usage is TRBV7-9 and J usage is TRBJ2-5; 11 nucleotides agree with TRBD1. The J call may be incorrect, as the DNA end agrees better with TRBJ2-1. The CDR3 has 15 amino acids. Germline V gene sequence: CDR1 SEHNR, CDR2 FQNEAQ (reference sequence). The CDR3 bases are TGTGCCAGCACCCTTTTAAAGGACAGGGGGCTAACGCAGTTCTTC. Protein product: CASTLLKDRGLTQFF.

Remarks on this clonotype: An end of the junction does not agree with germline; a read error may underlie this. The gene calls are TRBV7-2 and TRBJ1-1; the D is unclear. Per the germline V gene, CDR1 is SGHTA and CDR2 is FQGNSA. The CDR3 extends over 12 amino acids. The CDR3 here is CASSLVHTEVFF. The CDR3 bases are TGTGCCAGCAGCTTAGTGCACACTGAAGTTTTCTTT.

V and J are TRBV29-1 and TRBJ2-3, with a tentative D call TRBD2 (6 bases). The V end lost 6 bases, the J end lost 1 base, and 17 bases lay between the germline ends. Germline-derived CDR1 and CDR2 are SQVTM and ANQGSEA. The CDR3 loop spans 15 amino acids. DNA of the CDR3: TGCAGCGTCCGAGGAGGGTTTGGGGGCACAGATACGCAGTATTTT. Its translation: CSVRGGFGGTDTQYF.